This T cell receptor (beta chain) emerged from a study of ipilimumab plus nivolumab after autologous stem cell transplantation. Overall study context: Typical patient got roughly 5 ipilimumab doses and roughly 8 nivolumab doses (median). The DLBCL group included primary refractory and relapsed cases.

This clone appeared a few times. A read error may account for a junction end that differs from germline. Patients received nivolumab 3 mg/kg at weeks 1, 4, 7, 10, then fortnightly to week 26. This table comes from immunoSEQ multiplex PCR, and its TCRdb copy is limited to in-frame clones, with some not included. The sample contains roughly 20,000 clones, more than 60% of which appear only once. The specimen was PBMCs, collected in a trial of ipilimumab plus nivolumab as post-transplant consolidation. This TCR derives from a male donor with diffuse large B-cell lymphoma.

The CDR3 DNA reads TGCGCCAGCAGCCAAGGGGACCGCTCGGGGGACGAGCAGTACTTC. Amino acid sequence: CASSQGDRSGDEQYF. The chain links TRBV7-7 to TRBJ2-7; weak D call: TRBD2 (6 bases). Looked up from germline, CDR1 is SSHAT and CDR2 is FNYEAQ (reference sequence). This CDR3 has 15 amino acids.